This T cell receptor (beta chain) was profiled in a study of T cells in localized non-small cell lung cancer. Findings and limits, study-wide: Uninvolved adjacent lung had more T cell clonality than any other tissue, topping tumor. Paired adjacent lung recovered a median roughly 50 of the top 100 tumor clones.

Trimming took 2 bases from V and 2 from J, leaving 7 bases between them. Germline CDR1 reads SGHRS; CDR2 reads YFSETQ. The CDR3 contains 13 residues. Comments on this clone: No antigen is known for it.

Produced via immunoSEQ multiplex PCR; TCRdb's table is partial and in-frame only. The sample includes around 50,000 clones, just over 85% seen only once; the top ten take approximately 5.6%. Source: peripheral blood, taken before any cancer treatment. This chain connects TRBV5-1 to TRBJ2-5; possible D gene TRBD2, 5 bases. The origin of this receptor is a woman aged 35 to 70 with stage I lung adenocarcinoma. The CDR3 sequence: CASSFGGQETQYF. CDR3 in DNA: TGCGCCAGCAGCTTCGGAGGTCAAGAGACCCAGTACTTC.